These 30 T cell receptor beta chains were all obtained from the same sample, sequenced in a study of cytomegalovirus exposure and HLA in healthy donors. 13 Jbeta primers and 60 Vbeta primers were used for the PCR. Libraries were prepared by immunoSEQ multiplex PCR; TCRdb keeps only in-frame clonotypes and omits some of them. In the table there are 120,000 to 150,000 clones, about 84% of which are singletons. What was sequenced was PBMCs. The receptor source for this set is a woman aged 40 to 50 in good health and CMV-seropositive.

V usage is TRBV7-9 and J usage is TRBJ2-7; TRBD1 aligns across 7 bases. The germline V gene encodes CDR1 SEHNR and CDR2 FQNEAQ (reference sequence). The CDR3 covers 17 residues. V dropped 5 bases and J dropped 0; count of bases not matched to a gene: 13. Here the CDR3 DNA reads TGTGCCAGCAGCGGCAGGGACAGCCTAACGAGCTCCTACGAGCAGTACTTC. This codes for CASSGRDSLTSSYEQYF.

This chain links TRBV5-6 with TRBJ1-2, with TRBD1 matching 11 bases. There are 16 residues in the CDR3. Germline values: CDR1 SGHDT, CDR2 YYEEEE. J gave up 4 bases and V 0 bases, and 5 bases lay outside the gene matches. CDR3 in DNA: TGTGCCAGCAGCTTGGCTGGACAGGGGGCACTCTATGGCTACACCTTC. This gives the protein CASSLAGQGALYGYTF.

The chain carries TRBV11-2 and TRBJ2-5; a weak D match, TRBD2 (5 bases). The closer fit of TRBJ2-7 to the DNA end suggests the J call may be wrong. The CDR3 consists of 12 residues. Germline assignment: CDR1 SGHAT and CDR2 FQNNGV. In DNA form, the CDR3 reads TGTGCCAGCAGCTTAAGAGGGTACGAGCAGTACTTC. Amino acids: CASSLRGYEQYF.

CDR3: CASSGGHKYEQYF. The DNA of the CDR3 is TGTGCCAGCAGTGGGGGACATAAGTACGAGCAGTACTTC. The V and J genes are TRBV28 and TRBJ2-7; TRBD1 might be the D (6 bases). The V end was cut by 5 bases, the J end by 4 bases, with 12 bases between. Germline V gene lookup returns CDR1 MDHEN and CDR2 SYDVKM. The CDR3 length is 13 residues.

This sequence joins TRBV7-2 and TRBJ2-3; TRBD2 aligns across 14 bases. This CDR3 comprises 16 residues. The trim removed 5 bases at V and 8 bases at J, leaving 9 bases unmatched. Germline-derived CDR1 and CDR2 are SGHTA and FQGNSA. The CDR3 sequence: CASSPRGLAGVGTQYF. The CDR3 region has the DNA TGTGCCAGCAGCCCTAGGGGACTAGCGGGAGTGGGTACGCAGTATTTT.

The gene calls are TRBV27 and TRBJ2-5, with 11 bases lining up with TRBD2. The CDR3 has 14 residues. The germline V gene has CDR1 MNHEY and CDR2 SMNVEV (reference sequence). V dropped 8 bases and J dropped 4; count of bases not matched to a gene: 6. The CDR3 sequence is CASGYSGRGETQYF. The CDR3 DNA reads TGTGCCAGCGGGTATAGCGGGAGGGGAGAGACCCAGTACTTC.

The V call is TRBV5-6, the J call TRBJ1-4, with a possible D match to TRBD1 (6 bases). Trimming stripped 3 bases from V and 5 bases from J, with 17 bases between. The CDR3 runs 16 residues. The germline V gene encodes CDR1 SGHDT and CDR2 YYEEEE. The CDR3 DNA reads TGTGCCAGCAGCTCGACACAGGGACGGCAAAATGAAAAACTGTTTTTT. It yields the protein CASSSTQGRQNEKLFF.

The gene calls are TRBV18 and TRBJ2-1, with 8 nucleotides matching TRBD2. Unmatched junction bases numbered 3, after V lost 3 bases and J lost 8 bases. CDR1 is KGHSH, CDR2 LQKENI, per germline. This CDR3 is built from 13 residues. This chain's CDR3 is CASSPLTSDEQFF. In DNA, the CDR3 is TGTGCCAGCTCACCGTTGACTAGCGATGAGCAGTTCTTC. The full variable domain, in which reference TRBV18 and TRBJ2-1 provide the parts outside the CDR3, is NAGVMQNPRHLVRRRGQEARLRCSPMKGHSHVYWYRQLPEEGLKFMVYLQKENIIDESGMPKERFSAEFPKEGPSILRIQQVVRGDSAAYFCASSPLTSDEQFFGPGTRLTVL.

This chain links TRBV5-1 with TRBJ2-1, with D perhaps TRBD1 (6 bases). V was shortened by 0 bases and J by 4 bases, with 11 bases between the two germline ends. This CDR3 contains 15 residues. Germline CDR1 and CDR2: SGHRS and YFSETQ. The CDR3 region is CASSLAPGAYNEQFF. The CDR3, as DNA: TGCGCCAGCAGCTTGGCACCAGGGGCTTACAATGAGCAGTTCTTC.

The rearrangement links TRBV10-2 to TRBJ2-7; D gene ambiguous. The CDR3 totals 13 residues. Trimming cost V 3 bases and J 6 bases, with 12 bases left between them. Germline V gives CDR1 WSHSY, CDR2 SAAADI. The CDR3 DNA sequence: TGCGCCAGCAGTGAAAAGTTAGCACTCGAGCAGTACTTC. Residues: CASSEKLALEQYF.

The chain uses TRBV28 and TRBJ2-7; tentatively, D is TRBD1 (6 bases). Germline CDR1 is MDHEN and CDR2 is SYDVKM. This CDR3 has 12 amino acids. Trimming removed 8 bases from V and 0 bases from J, with 8 bases in between. CDR3 nucleotide sequence: TGTGCCAGCGGACAGAGCTCCTACGAGCAGTACTTC. Translating it yields CASGQSSYEQYF. Combining the CDR3 with reference TRBV28 and TRBJ2-7 gives the whole variable domain DVKVTQSSRYLVKRTGEKVFLECVQDMDHENMFWYRQDPGLGLRLIYFSYDVKMKEKGDIPEGYSVSREKKERFSLILESASTNQTSMYLCASGQSSYEQYFGPGTRLTVT.

The table lists this clone with a few counts. This sequence joins TRBV10-3 and TRBJ2-7; 9 bases map to TRBD1. Per germline, CDR1 ENHRY and CDR2 SYGVKD. V lost 3 bases, J lost 2 bases, and 2 bases stayed unmatched. The CDR3 length is 14 residues. The CDR3 sequence is CAISDRQGAYEQYF. CDR3 DNA sequence: TGTGCCATCAGTGATCGACAGGGGGCCTACGAGCAGTACTTC.

CDR3 sequence reads: CASSEKTVKDYEQYF. The CDR3 nucleotides read TGTGCCAGCAGTGAAAAGACAGTAAAGGACTACGAGCAGTACTTC. The J gene is TRBJ2-7, the V gene TRBV2, with D maybe TRBD1 (5 bases). CDR1 is SNHLY and CDR2 is FYNNEI in the germline V gene. The V end lost 2 bases, the J end lost 3 bases, and 14 bases lay between the germline ends. This CDR3 contains 15 residues.

This clone was detected only a few times. The chain employs TRBV10-3 and TRBJ2-7; D unresolved. Trimming stripped 1 base from V and 0 bases from J, with 4 bases between. Germline assignment: CDR1 ENHRY and CDR2 SYGVKD. The CDR3 is made up of 13 amino acids. The CDR3 here is CAISEYYSYEQYF. The CDR3 DNA reads TGTGCCATCAGTGAGTACTACTCCTACGAGCAGTACTTC.

With regard to this clone: The same CDR3 arises from other DNA sequences in this sample as well. The chain is built from TRBV6-1 and TRBJ2-1; 7 bases agree with TRBD2. The CDR3 runs 14 residues. In germline, CDR1 is MNHNS, CDR2 SASEGT. The ends lost 6 bases at V and 7 bases at J; junction bases unmatched: 9. The DNA for the CDR3 is TGTGCCAGCAGGTACAGCGGGAACCCTAATGAGCAGTTCTTC. Residues: CASRYSGNPNEQFF.

J is TRBJ1-5 and V is TRBV19; 8 nucleotides agree with TRBD1. CDR1 and CDR2 from the germline V gene are LNHDA and SQIVND (reference sequence). There are 15 residues in the CDR3. V lost 4 bases and J lost 0; bases outside the gene matches: 2. As DNA, the CDR3 is TGTGCCAGTAGTACGGGACAGGTTAGCAATCAGCCCCAGCATTTT. Amino acid sequence: CASSTGQVSNQPQHF. The entire variable domain, with the rest obtained from reference TRBV19 and TRBJ1-5, is as follows: DGGITQSPKYLFRKEGQNVTLSCEQNLNHDAMYWYRQDPGQGLRLIYYSQIVNDFQKGDIAEGYSVSREKKESFPLTVTSAQKNPTAFYLCASSTGQVSNQPQHFGDGTRLSIL.

This chain connects TRBV6-5 to TRBJ2-7; D perhaps matches TRBD2 (7 bases). The ends were cut back, 11 bases at V and 9 bases at J, with 17 bases in the middle. This CDR3 spans 11 amino acids. From germline, CDR1 is MNHEY and CDR2 SVGAGI. The CDR3 region has the DNA TGTGCCTCGAGGGGGGGCCGTCGGCAGTACTTC. Translating gives CASRGGRRQYF.

The V and J genes are TRBV28 and TRBJ1-2; D is undetermined. CDR3 length equals 15 residues. Germline CDR1 is MDHEN and CDR2 is SYDVKM. V was trimmed by 3 bases and J by 0 bases, leaving 11 bases between them. The CDR3 protein is CASSFSGLANYGYTF. The CDR3 DNA sequence: TGTGCCAGCAGTTTTTCGGGGTTAGCTAACTATGGCTACACCTTC.

The V and J genes are TRBV5-1 and TRBJ1-2, with TRBD1 matching over 7 bases. Germline lookup yields CDR1 SGHRS and CDR2 YFSETQ. V lost 3 bases, J lost 0 bases, and 5 bases stayed unmatched. CDR3 length: 15 amino acids. CDR3 loop: CASSWETGTNYGYTF. CDR3 in DNA: TGCGCCAGCAGCTGGGAGACAGGGACTAACTATGGCTACACCTTC.

The gene calls are TRBV7-8 and TRBJ2-3; 9 nucleotides line up with TRBD2. The CDR3 extends over 16 amino acids. Germline-derived CDR1 and CDR2 are SGHVS and FQNEAQ. With 3 bases clipped from V and 6 bases from J, the junction kept 10 bases outside the gene matches. The CDR3 DNA reads as TGTGCCAGCAGCTTTCTTCGTAGCGGGAGTCTCGATACGCAGTATTTT. Its protein is CASSFLRSGSLDTQYF. Combining the CDR3 with reference TRBV7-8 and TRBJ2-3 gives the whole variable domain GAGVSQSPRYKVAKRGQDVALRCDPISGHVSLFWYQQALGQGPEFLTYFQNEAQLDKSGLPSDRFFAERPEGSVSTLKIQRTQQEDSAVYLCASSFLRSGSLDTQYFGPGTRLTVL.

This chain joins TRBV11-2 and TRBJ2-1, with a weak D call TRBD1 (5 bases). The CDR3 contains 13 residues. Germline lookup yields CDR1 SGHAT and CDR2 FQNNGV. The ends were cut back, 5 bases at V and 4 bases at J, with 9 bases in the middle. As DNA, the CDR3 is TGTGCCAGCAGCCTCGACAGATACAATGAGCAGTTCTTC. It codes for CASSLDRYNEQFF. Combining the CDR3 with reference TRBV11-2 and TRBJ2-1 gives the whole variable domain EAGVAQSPRYKIIEKRQSVAFWCNPISGHATLYWYQQILGQGPKLLIQFQNNGVVDDSQLPKDRFSAERLKGVDSTLKIQPAKLEDSAVYLCASSLDRYNEQFFGPGTRLTVL.

This clone is labeled as medium-sized. V usage is TRBV19 and J usage is TRBJ1-1; the D gene is possibly TRBD1 (5 bases). The CDR3 is 11 amino acids. The V end lost 6 bases, the J end lost 11 bases, and 13 bases lay between the germline ends. Germline V gene sequence: CDR1 LNHDA, CDR2 SQIVND (reference sequence). The CDR3 is CASRGGVWAFF. The CDR3, as DNA: TGTGCCAGTAGGGGGGGAGTTTGGGCTTTCTTT.

This chain links TRBV30 with TRBJ1-5; D might be TRBD1 (5 bases). V was shortened by 7 bases and J by 2 bases, with 12 bases between the two germline ends. The CDR3 is made up of 13 amino acids. Germline assignment: CDR1 GTSNPN and CDR2 SVGIG (reference sequence). The CDR3: CASRGEGNQPQHF. The CDR3 nucleotides are TGTGCCTCGAGAGGGGAGGGCAATCAGCCCCAGCATTTT.

The J gene is TRBJ1-3, the V gene TRBV30, with 7 bases matching TRBD1. This CDR3 has 14 amino acids. The ends lost 3 bases at V and 6 bases at J; junction bases unmatched: 8. The V gene's germline CDR1 is GTSNPN and CDR2 SVGIG (reference sequence). The CDR3 sequence: CAWSGDRVLNTIYF. CDR3 sequence (DNA): TGTGCCTGGAGCGGCGACAGGGTGTTAAACACCATATATTTT. The full variable domain, completed using reference TRBV30 and TRBJ1-3, is SQTIHQWPATLVQPVGSPLSLECTVEGTSNPNLYWYRQAAGRGLQLLFYSVGIGQISSEVPQNLSASRPQDRQFILSSKKLLLSDSGFYLCAWSGDRVLNTIYFGEGSWLTVV.

The chain uses TRBV19 and TRBJ2-1, with 9 bases fitting TRBD2. The CDR3 is 15 residues long. Germline CDR1 and CDR2: LNHDA and SQIVND (reference sequence). V lost 8 bases and J lost 7; bases outside the gene matches: 12. CDR3 amino acids: CASGKREALGNEQFF. In DNA, the CDR3 is TGTGCCAGTGGTAAGCGGGAGGCCCTAGGGAATGAGCAGTTCTTC. Filled out from reference TRBV19 and TRBJ2-1, the complete variable domain reads DGGITQSPKYLFRKEGQNVTLSCEQNLNHDAMYWYRQDPGQGLRLIYYSQIVNDFQKGDIAEGYSVSREKKESFPLTVTSAQKNPTAFYLCASGKREALGNEQFFGPGTRLTVL.

This clone has only a few counts. V usage is TRBV19 and J usage is TRBJ2-6; possible D gene TRBD2, 6 bases. Per germline, CDR1 LNHDA and CDR2 SQIVND (reference sequence). The CDR3 has 15 amino acids. V lost 5 bases and J 3 bases, leaving 11 bases between the germline ends. The DNA for the CDR3 is TGTGCCAGTAGTCTGGGGGGAGGTGGGGCCAACGTCCTGACTTTC. Its translation is CASSLGGGGANVLTF.

The chain joins TRBV28 to TRBJ2-1; 14 bases agree with TRBD2. The length of the CDR3 is 19 residues. CDR1 is MDHEN, CDR2 SYDVKM, per germline. J gave up 0 bases and V 5 bases, and 9 bases lay outside the gene matches. Here the CDR3 DNA reads TGTGCCAGCAGTCCCGGACTAGCGGGAGGCCCCAGCTCCTACAATGAGCAGTTCTTC. This gives the protein CASSPGLAGGPSSYNEQFF. The full variable domain, in which reference TRBV28 and TRBJ2-1 provide the parts outside the CDR3, is DVKVTQSSRYLVKRTGEKVFLECVQDMDHENMFWYRQDPGLGLRLIYFSYDVKMKEKGDIPEGYSVSREKKERFSLILESASTNQTSMYLCASSPGLAGGPSSYNEQFFGPGTRLTVL.

The chain couples TRBV6-5 to TRBJ1-1; possible D gene TRBD1, 6 bases. Germline CDR1 reads MNHEY; CDR2 reads SVGAGI. V was pared by 6 bases and J by 0 bases, with 8 bases between. CDR3 length: 13 amino acids. CDR3 residues: CASRRTVNTEAFF. For the CDR3, the DNA is TGTGCCAGCAGGCGGACAGTGAACACTGAAGCTTTCTTT.

CDR3 DNA sequence: TGTGCCAGTAGTATCGACAGGCGCCAAGAGACCCAGTACTTC. Translating it yields CASSIDRRQETQYF. The chain links TRBV19 to TRBJ2-5; D possibly corresponds to TRBD1 (6 bases). The CDR3 runs to 14 residues. V was clipped by 3 bases and J by 1 base, with 9 bases between them. Germline assignment: CDR1 LNHDA and CDR2 SQIVND (reference sequence). Complete variable domain (other parts from reference TRBV19 and TRBJ2-5): DGGITQSPKYLFRKEGQNVTLSCEQNLNHDAMYWYRQDPGQGLRLIYYSQIVNDFQKGDIAEGYSVSREKKESFPLTVTSAQKNPTAFYLCASSIDRRQETQYFGPGTRLLVL.

The chain is built from TRBV21-1 and TRBJ2-1; TRBD2 was called by the table and not checked on the DNA. TRBV21-1 is a documented pseudogene. This CDR3 has 18 residues. The CDR3 DNA reads as TGTGCCAGCAGCAAATCGGCGCTAGCGGGAGGGAGCTACAATGAGCAGTTCTTC. The encoded protein is CASSKSALAGGSYNEQFF.